This TCR beta chain was sequenced during a study of CD8 T cells in Susac syndrome. Random hexamers were used to reverse transcribe an amount of roughly 0.45 to 1 ug RNA. From the immunoSEQ multiplex PCR reads, TCRdb called clonotypes with MiXCR, one entry per CDR3 protein. The sample records hundreds of thousands of distinct CDR3 sequences, around 95% being singletons. About this clonotype itself: Its specificity is not known.

Study-wide findings and caveats: That the number of individuals in its TCR sequencing and HLA analysis was relatively small was acknowledged by the study.

This TCR was sampled from a human donor with multiple sclerosis. Sequencing was done on a sample of CD4+ T cells from PBMCs.

CDR3 DNA sequence: TGCGCCAGCAGTCAATCGGGACCGCCGTGGGGCTACACCTTC. Its protein is CASSQSGPPWGYTF. The chain uses TRBV23-1 and TRBJ1-2; perhaps TRBD1 as D (5 bases). TRBV23-1 carries the ORF label, with uncertain function. Trimming took off 0 bases at V and 8 bases at J, with 13 bases between the two ends. This CDR3 region has 14 residues.